Each of the 8 T cell receptor beta chains below was sequenced from the same sample in a study of cytomegalovirus exposure and HLA in healthy donors. The study ran its PCR with 60 Vbeta and 13 Jbeta primers. Libraries were prepared by immunoSEQ multiplex PCR; TCRdb keeps only in-frame clonotypes and omits some of them. Of fewer than 200,000 clones in the sample, 70% to 85% were seen once. The sample taken for sequencing was PBMCs. These receptors all come from a man in his forties or fifties in good health and CMV-seronegative.

A single count supports this clone. The J gene is TRBJ2-5, the V gene TRBV11-2, with TRBD1 matching over 7 bases. The DNA end is more similar to TRBJ2-7, so the J call may be wrong. Germline values: CDR1 SGHAT, CDR2 FQNNGV. This CDR3 spans 15 amino acids. CDR3 residues: CASSFSGGTAYEQYF. In nucleotides, the CDR3 is TGTGCCAGCAGCTTTTCAGGGGGTACTGCCTACGAGCAGTACTTC.

This clone appeared a single time. The rearrangement uses TRBV27 and TRBJ2-2; D might be TRBD1 (6 bases). Germline CDR1 reads MNHEY; CDR2 reads SMNVEV (reference sequence). V was trimmed by 3 bases and J by 4 bases, leaving 12 bases between them. The CDR3 covers 15 residues. DNA for the CDR3: TGTGCCAGCAGTTTTGCACAGGGTGGCACCGGGGAGCTGTTTTTT. It codes for CASSFAQGGTGELFF.

CDR3 coding DNA: TGTGCCACCAAGTCGTATATGGAGGACATTCAGTACTTC. This translates into CATKSYMEDIQYF. The rearrangement uses TRBV15 and TRBJ2-4; tentatively, D is TRBD2 (5 bases). This CDR3 has 13 amino acids. V was pared by 7 bases and J by 8 bases, with 15 bases between. Germline lookup yields CDR1 LNHNV and CDR2 YYDKDF (reference sequence).

The CDR3 nucleotides read TGTGCCAGCAGTTTAGAAGGACAGGGTAGGACCGGGGAGCTGTTTTTT. Protein product: CASSLEGQGRTGELFF. The rearrangement uses TRBV27 and TRBJ2-2; TRBD1 agrees at 8 bases. The CDR3 spans 16 residues. Looked up from germline, CDR1 is MNHEY and CDR2 is SMNVEV (reference sequence). V was pared by 2 bases and J by 5 bases, with 7 bases of the junction left unmatched.

The chain has TRBV14 and TRBJ1-6; TRBD1 matches at 9 bases. The V gene's germline CDR1 is SGHDN and CDR2 FVKESK. The CDR3 is 21 residues long. The J segment lost 0 bases and the V segment lost 4 bases, leaving 16 bases of the junction unmatched. The CDR3 nucleotides read TGTGCCAGCAGCCGCCGACAGGGGGTACTATTTGTAAGCTCCTATAATTCACCCCTCCACTTT. This encodes CASSRRQGVLFVSSYNSPLHF.

V usage is TRBV5-4 and J usage is TRBJ2-7, with 7 nucleotides matching TRBD1. CDR1 is SGHNT, CDR2 YYREEE, per germline (reference sequence). The CDR3 totals 16 residues. Trimming cost V 0 bases and J 2 bases; bases outside gene matches: 8. Here the CDR3 reads CASSLGRGQLTYEQYF. The CDR3 region has the DNA TGTGCCAGCAGCTTGGGTCGGGGACAGCTCACCTACGAGCAGTACTTC.

The chain carries TRBV19 and TRBJ2-3, with 9 bases identical to TRBD2. Germline values: CDR1 LNHDA, CDR2 SQIVND (reference sequence). This CDR3 is built from 14 residues. V gave up 4 bases and J gave up 2 bases; unmatched junction bases: 1. The CDR3, as DNA: TGTGCCAGTAGTACTAGCGGGGCCACAGATACGCAGTATTTT. This translates into CASSTSGATDTQYF.

The chain is built from TRBV28 and TRBJ2-5; 8 bases are shared with TRBD1. CDR3 length equals 15 residues. Germline trimming cut 2 bases from V and 5 bases from J; bases unmatched to any gene: 7. Germline V gene lookup returns CDR1 MDHEN and CDR2 SYDVKM. The CDR3 region is CASSLLGQGLETQYF. The CDR3 bases are TGTGCCAGCAGTTTACTAGGACAGGGTCTGGAGACCCAGTACTTC.